Below are 15 T cell receptor beta chains sequenced from a single sample in a study of vaccination and CD4 T cells after COVID-19. An Oncomine TCR Beta short-read assay was used to sequence the DNA from cultured CD4+ T cells. TCRdb fed the PCR reads into MiXCR, producing one record per CDR3 protein. The table includes more than 4,500 distinct CDR3 sequences, about two fifths detected once. Treatment given: roughly nine-day PBMC culture with coronavirus spike peptide pools or control peptides (ViraFEST assay). CD4+ T cells that came from the unexposed donor were collected before the COVID-19 pandemic (2011-2018). Their recognized antigens are unknown. Material: CD4+ T cells from blood, cultured in vitro. The receptors stem from a human donor in good health.

This clonotype has just a few counts. The chain combines TRBV10-2 with TRBJ2-2; the D gene is possibly TRBD1 (7 bases). This CDR3 spans 14 amino acids. Trimming removed 6 bases at V and 5 bases at J, with 13 bases between. The V gene's germline CDR1 is WSHSY and CDR2 SAAADI. The CDR3 sequence: CASRRDSPTGELFF. The CDR3 nucleotides are TGCGCCAGCAGGCGGGACAGCCCTACCGGGGAGCTGTTTTTT.

This sequence joins TRBV29-1 and TRBJ2-5; D possibly matches TRBD1 or TRBD2 (5 bases each). CDR3 size: 13 residues. The V gene's germline CDR1 is SQVTM and CDR2 ANQGSEA. Trimming removed 5 bases at V and 5 bases at J, with 15 bases between. Written as DNA, the CDR3 is TGCAGCGTTAGAGGGGCCCTCCAGGAGACCCAGTACTTC. This encodes CSVRGALQETQYF.

The V call is TRBV7-2, the J call TRBJ1-5; D unclear. V was shortened by 2 bases and J by 2 bases, with 10 bases between the two germline ends. The germline V gene encodes CDR1 SGHTA and CDR2 FQGNSA. The CDR3 runs 15 residues. The CDR3 reads CASSLWGGGNQPQHF. The CDR3 coding sequence is TGTGCCAGCAGCTTATGGGGTGGTGGCAATCAGCCCCAGCATTTT.

The chain has TRBV6-1 and TRBJ1-3; D unclear. With 2 bases removed from V and 0 bases from J, the gap between germline ends came to 8 bases. The CDR3 runs 15 residues. Germline CDR1 is MNHNS and CDR2 is SASEGT. The CDR3 sequence: CASSEQAFSGNTIYF. For the CDR3, the DNA is TGTGCCAGCAGTGAACAGGCCTTCTCTGGAAACACCATATATTTT.

This clonotype appeared a few times. The chain combines TRBV20-1 with TRBJ2-7; D gene ambiguous. Per germline, CDR1 DFQATT and CDR2 SNEGSKA (reference sequence). Trimming removed 7 bases at V and 2 bases at J, with 15 bases between. The CDR3 sequence is 13 residues long. CDR3 sequence reads: CSVLVSVAYEQYF. In nucleotides, the CDR3 is TGCAGTGTCCTGGTAAGCGTAGCCTACGAGCAGTACTTC.

The J gene is TRBJ1-2, the V gene TRBV28; no clear D. V lost 6 bases, J lost 0 bases, and 8 bases lay in between. The length of the CDR3 is 13 residues. Germline assignment: CDR1 MDHEN and CDR2 SYDVKM. CDR3 DNA sequence: TGTGCCAGCAGATCACCTACTAACTATGGCTACACCTTC. Amino acids: CASRSPTNYGYTF.

This sequence joins TRBV10-3 and TRBJ1-2; D is uncertain. The CDR3 covers 13 residues. With 4 bases removed from V and 3 bases from J, the gap between germline ends came to 9 bases. Germline-derived CDR1 and CDR2 are ENHRY and SYGVKD. In DNA, the CDR3 is TGTGCCATCAGTGCGGGAGGTTACTATGGCTACACCTTC. It is translated as CAISAGGYYGYTF.

This chain joins TRBV7-9 and TRBJ1-1, with D tentatively TRBD1 (5 bases). Trimming pared 6 bases from V and 0 bases from J, leaving 11 bases between. Germline V gives CDR1 SEHNR, CDR2 FQNEAQ (reference sequence). This CDR3 contains 14 residues. CDR3 sequence (DNA): TGTGCCAGCAGTTCGGACACTATGAACACTGAAGCTTTCTTT. Encoded protein: CASSSDTMNTEAFF.

The V and J genes are TRBV5-8 and TRBJ1-2; D remains unclear. Looked up from germline, CDR1 is SGHTS and CDR2 is YDEGEE. The CDR3 length is 12 residues. Trimming cost V 0 bases and J 1 base, with 1 base left between them. CDR3 sequence reads: CASSLGNYGYTF. CDR3 in DNA: TGTGCCAGCAGCTTGGGTAACTATGGCTACACCTTC.

The chain combines TRBV20-1 with TRBJ2-3, with 11 bases matching TRBD2. V lost 7 bases and J lost 8; bases outside the gene matches: 17. The CDR3 is 16 amino acids. The germline gives CDR1 DFQATT, CDR2 SNEGSKA (reference sequence). DNA for the CDR3: TGCAGTGGGCTGACTAGCGGGACTTTCTTTGGGGGTACGCAGTATTTT. Its protein product is CSGLTSGTFFGGTQYF.

This clonotype was counted only a few times. The gene calls are TRBV6-1 and TRBJ1-2; D ambiguous. The germline CDR1 and CDR2 sequences are MNHNS and SASEGT. V was shortened by 8 bases and J by 6 bases, with 10 bases between the two germline ends. This CDR3 has 11 residues. The chain's CDR3 is CASAQKHGYTF. CDR3 DNA: TGTGCCAGCGCACAGAAGCATGGCTACACCTTC.

The chain recombines TRBV7-9 with TRBJ1-3, with D unresolved. The CDR3 is made up of 15 amino acids. Trimming left V 1 base short and J 0 bases short, with 7 bases between. Germline V lookup: CDR1 SEHNR, CDR2 FQNEAQ (reference sequence). For the CDR3, the DNA is TGTGCCAGCAGCTTAGGCGAGTCCTCTGGAAACACCATATATTTT. It yields the protein CASSLGESSGNTIYF.

The V gene is TRBV20-1, the J gene TRBJ1-1; possible D gene TRBD1, 5 bases. V lost 5 bases and J 10 bases, leaving 17 bases between the germline ends. The CDR3 has 12 residues. The germline CDR1 and CDR2 sequences are DFQATT and SNEGSKA (reference sequence). For the CDR3, the DNA is TGCAGTGCTCAAAAGGGTGCCCAGGGAGCTTTCTTT. Translation: CSAQKGAQGAFF.

V and J are TRBV5-4 and TRBJ1-1, with D maybe TRBD1 (5 bases). CDR1 SGHNT and CDR2 YYREEE come from the germline V gene (reference sequence). V lost 6 bases and J 1 base, leaving 13 bases between the germline ends. The CDR3 consists of 14 residues. CDR3 loop: CASTLGGKNTEAFF. Written as DNA, the CDR3 is TGTGCCAGCACCCTGGGGGGAAAGAACACTGAAGCTTTCTTT. Full variable domain (missing parts from reference TRBV5-4 and TRBJ1-1): ETGVTQSPTHLIKTRGQQVTLRCSSQSGHNTVSWYQQALGQGPQFIFQYYREEENGRGNFPPRFSGLQFPNYSSELNVNALELDDSALYLCASTLGGKNTEAFFGQGTRLTVV.

V gene TRBV20-1 combines with J gene TRBJ1-4; 8 bases map to TRBD1. The germline CDR1 and CDR2 sequences are DFQATT and SNEGSKA (reference sequence). This CDR3 has 14 residues. Losses at the gene ends were 6 bases for V and 8 bases for J; bases not matched to a gene: 11. The CDR3 nucleotides are TGCAGTGCCTCTCAGACAGGGGTGGGGGAAAAACTGTTTTTT. This translates into CSASQTGVGEKLFF.